The clone carrying this T cell receptor (beta chain) was recorded many times. Its antigen remains unidentified. The TCR beta libraries were generated through quantitative 5'-RACE incorporating molecular barcodes. TCRdb reanalysed the 5' RACE reads using MiXCR and keeps one entry per CDR3 protein. Of under 300,000 distinct CDR3 sequences in the sample, around 7.8% were seen once. The record originates from a study of CD8 T cells in ankylosing spondylitis. Study-wide results and caveats: What appeared characteristic of ankylosing spondylitis blood was a TCR beta motif of eight highly homologous variants.

Trimming took 5 bases from V and 6 from J; bases not matched to a gene: 7. CDR1 and CDR2 (germline): DFQATT, SNEGSKA (reference sequence). The CDR3 is made up of 14 amino acids. The rearrangement joins TRBV20-1 to TRBJ2-3, with 11 nucleotides matching TRBD2. Source material: blood, either unsorted or a sorted T cell fraction (not recorded which). This TCR derives from a male donor with ankylosing spondylitis or in good health (not recorded which). CDR3 residues: CSALTSGGPDTQYF. DNA of the CDR3: TGCAGTGCTCTTACTAGCGGGGGCCCCGATACGCAGTATTTT.